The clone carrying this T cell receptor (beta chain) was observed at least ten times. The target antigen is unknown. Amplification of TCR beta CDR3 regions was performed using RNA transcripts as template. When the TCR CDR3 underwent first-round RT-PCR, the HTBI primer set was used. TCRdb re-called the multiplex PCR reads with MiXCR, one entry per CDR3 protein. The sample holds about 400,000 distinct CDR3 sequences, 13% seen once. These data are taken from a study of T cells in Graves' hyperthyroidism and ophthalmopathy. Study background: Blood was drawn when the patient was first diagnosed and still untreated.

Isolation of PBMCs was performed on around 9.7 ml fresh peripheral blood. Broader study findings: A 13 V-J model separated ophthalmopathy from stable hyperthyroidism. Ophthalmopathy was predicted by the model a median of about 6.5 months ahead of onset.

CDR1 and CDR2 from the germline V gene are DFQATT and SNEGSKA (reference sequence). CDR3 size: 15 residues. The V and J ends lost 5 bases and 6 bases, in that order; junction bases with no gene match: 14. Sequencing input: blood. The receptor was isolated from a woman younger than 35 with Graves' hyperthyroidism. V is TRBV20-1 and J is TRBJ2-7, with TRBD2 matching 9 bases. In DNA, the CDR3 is TGCAGTGCTTTAACTCCCGGACTAGCGTTGGGCGAGCAGTACTTC. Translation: CSALTPGLALGEQYF.